This T cell receptor (beta chain) was observed in a study of low-dose radiotherapy and immunotherapy resistance in tumors. Covering alpha and beta chains, TRAV- and TRBV-specific primers were used for the first-strand cDNA. It was with a constant-region primer and a V-primer adapter that TCRs were amplified over about 19 PCR cycles. TCRdb fed the reads into MiXCR, producing one record per CDR3 protein. The table records around 76,000 distinct CDR3 sequences, more than 25% of them present only once. Time point of the sample: before trial treatment. V was clipped by 4 bases and J by 5 bases, with 15 bases between them. The germline V gene has CDR1 SGHRS and CDR2 YFSETQ. There are 14 residues in the CDR3.

The sequenced sample was PBMCs, obtained before treatment. The TCR sequence derives from a female donor with ovarian cancer. The V gene is TRBV5-1, the J gene TRBJ1-1, with D possibly matching TRBD1 (6 bases). The CDR3 coding sequence is TGCGCCAGCAGCCCGGGGGCGTCATCTACTGAAGCTTTCTTT. This translates into CASSPGASSTEAFF.